This TCR beta chain is from a study of cytomegalovirus exposure and HLA in healthy donors. For the study at large: The early release's HLA-typed donors yielded approximately 82 million unique TCRs. Of the donors genotyped, several hundred in all, 75% to 85% fell in the Caucasian-associated ancestry cluster.

Concerning this clone itself: Antigen: not known.

In the PCR, 60 Vbeta and 13 Jbeta primers were used. Here immunoSEQ multiplex PCR was the method, and the copy in TCRdb shows in-frame clones only, minus some. The sample data list about 140,000 clones. The study's findings and limits: Most TCR sequences were seen very rarely across donors, but some public TCRs occurred in many.

Germline loops: CDR1 MNHEY, CDR2 SVGAGI. This CDR3 region has 16 residues. Germline trimming cut 4 bases from V and 0 bases from J; bases unmatched to any gene: 6. The sample was PBMCs. The chain uses TRBV6-5 and TRBJ2-4, with 7 positions matching TRBD1. This TCR was recovered from a male donor in good health and CMV-seronegative. CDR3 sequence (DNA): TGTGCCAGCAGTTCGATACAGGGGTTAGCCAAAAACATTCAGTACTTC. Residues: CASSSIQGLAKNIQYF.